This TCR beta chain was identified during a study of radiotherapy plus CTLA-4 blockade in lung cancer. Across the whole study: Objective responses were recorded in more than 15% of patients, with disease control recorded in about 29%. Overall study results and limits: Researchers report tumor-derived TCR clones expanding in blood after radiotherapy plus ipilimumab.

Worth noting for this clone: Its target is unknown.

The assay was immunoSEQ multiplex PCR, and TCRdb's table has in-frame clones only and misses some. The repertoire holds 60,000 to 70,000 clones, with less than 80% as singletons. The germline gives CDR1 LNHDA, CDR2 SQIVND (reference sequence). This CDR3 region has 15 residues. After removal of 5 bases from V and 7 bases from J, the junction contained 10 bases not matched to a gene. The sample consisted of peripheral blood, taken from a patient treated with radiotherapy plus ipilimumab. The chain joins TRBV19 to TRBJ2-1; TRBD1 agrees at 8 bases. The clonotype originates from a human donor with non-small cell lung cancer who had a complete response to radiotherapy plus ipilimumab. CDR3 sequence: CASSPRQGAENEQFF. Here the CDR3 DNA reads TGTGCCAGTAGTCCCCGGCAGGGGGCTGAAAATGAGCAGTTCTTC.